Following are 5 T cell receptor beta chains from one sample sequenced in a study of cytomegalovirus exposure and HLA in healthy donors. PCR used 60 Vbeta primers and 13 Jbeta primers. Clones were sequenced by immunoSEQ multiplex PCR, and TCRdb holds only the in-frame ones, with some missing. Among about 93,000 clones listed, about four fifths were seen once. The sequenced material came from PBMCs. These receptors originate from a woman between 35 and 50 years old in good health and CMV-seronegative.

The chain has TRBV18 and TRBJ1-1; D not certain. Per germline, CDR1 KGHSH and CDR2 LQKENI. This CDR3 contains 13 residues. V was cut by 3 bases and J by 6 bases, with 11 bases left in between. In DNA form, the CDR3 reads TGTGCCAGCTCACCGTGGATGGAGGCTGAAGCTTTCTTT. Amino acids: CASSPWMEAEAFF.

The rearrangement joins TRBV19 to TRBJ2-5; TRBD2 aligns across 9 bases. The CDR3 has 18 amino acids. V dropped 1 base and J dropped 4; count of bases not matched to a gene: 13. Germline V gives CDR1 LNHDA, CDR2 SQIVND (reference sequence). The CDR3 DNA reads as TGTGCCAGTAGTATAGGGCTTCGGAGCGGGAGGTCACGAGAGACCCAGTACTTC. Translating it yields CASSIGLRSGRSRETQYF. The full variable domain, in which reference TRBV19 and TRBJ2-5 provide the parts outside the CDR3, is DGGITQSPKYLFRKEGQNVTLSCEQNLNHDAMYWYRQDPGQGLRLIYYSQIVNDFQKGDIAEGYSVSREKKESFPLTVTSAQKNPTAFYLCASSIGLRSGRSRETQYFGPGTRLLVL.

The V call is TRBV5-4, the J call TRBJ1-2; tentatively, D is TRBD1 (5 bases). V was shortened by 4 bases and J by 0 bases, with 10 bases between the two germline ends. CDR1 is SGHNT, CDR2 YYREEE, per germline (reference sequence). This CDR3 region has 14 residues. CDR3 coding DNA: TGTGCCAGCAGCCACGACAGATCTAACTATGGCTACACCTTC. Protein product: CASSHDRSNYGYTF.

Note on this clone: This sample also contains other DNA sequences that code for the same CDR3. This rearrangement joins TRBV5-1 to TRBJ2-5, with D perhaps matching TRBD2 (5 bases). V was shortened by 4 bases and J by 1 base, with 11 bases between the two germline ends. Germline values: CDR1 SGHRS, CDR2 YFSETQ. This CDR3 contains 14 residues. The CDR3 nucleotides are TGCGCCAGCAGCCTGATGGGAGCCCAAGAGACCCAGTACTTC. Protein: CASSLMGAQETQYF.

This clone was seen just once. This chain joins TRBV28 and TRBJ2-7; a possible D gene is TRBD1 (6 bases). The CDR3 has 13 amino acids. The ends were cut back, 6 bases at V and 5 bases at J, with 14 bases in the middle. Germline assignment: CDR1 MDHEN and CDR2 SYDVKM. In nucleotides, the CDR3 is TGTGCCAGCAGCCTAGCCGGACAGAACGAGCAGTACTTC. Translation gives CASSLAGQNEQYF. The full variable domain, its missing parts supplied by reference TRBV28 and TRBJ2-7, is DVKVTQSSRYLVKRTGEKVFLECVQDMDHENMFWYRQDPGLGLRLIYFSYDVKMKEKGDIPEGYSVSREKKERFSLILESASTNQTSMYLCASSLAGQNEQYFGPGTRLTVT.